The 18 T cell receptor beta chains listed next were all sequenced from one sample in a study of identical twins. TCRdb passed the 5' RACE reads through MiXCR, listing each CDR3 protein once. This sample carries hundreds of thousands of distinct CDR3 sequences, roughly 10% of them seen once, and the ten largest clones take about 7.1%. The sample was also reused in another study, on yellow fever vaccine responses in identical twins.

The sequenced material came from CD8+ T cells sorted from blood. The source of these receptors is a woman younger than 35 in good health.

This clonotype was seen ten or more times. This rearrangement joins TRBV29-1 to TRBJ2-1; weak D call: TRBD1 (6 bases). V was trimmed by 7 bases and J by 7 bases, leaving 17 bases between them. The CDR3 covers 13 residues. CDR1 and CDR2 from the germline V gene are SQVTM and ANQGSEA. Here the CDR3 DNA reads TGCAGCGCTCGAGGGCAGGGGATGAATGAGCAGTTCTTC. This encodes CSARGQGMNEQFF.

This clonotype appeared once. A clone one base away is much larger, so this may be a read error. The V call is TRBV4-3, the J call TRBJ2-2; 7 bases match TRBD2. The CDR3 loop spans 19 amino acids. CDR1 and CDR2 from the germline V gene are LGHNA and YSLEER. The CDR3 loop is CASSQSVLSNGLSGGGLFF. The CDR3 DNA is TGCGCCAGCAGCCAATCGGTTTTGAGCAACGGGCTAAGTGGCGGGGGGCTGTTTTTT.

At least ten counts were recorded for this clonotype. V and J are TRBV20-1 and TRBJ2-7; tentatively, D is TRBD1 (7 bases). CDR1 and CDR2 from the germline V gene are DFQATT and SNEGSKA (reference sequence). Trimming pared 1 base from V and 7 bases from J, leaving 23 bases between. CDR3 length equals 16 residues. Here the CDR3 DNA reads TGCAGTGCTAGAGCTGAGGAGGGGGCGTCTGATCTGGAGCAGTACTTC. Translating gives CSARAEEGASDLEQYF.

In regard to this clonotype: At one boundary the junction diverges from the germline segment, which might be a read error. The V and J genes are TRBV6-4 and TRBJ2-3; D unclear. CDR1 and CDR2 (germline): MRHNA, SNTAGT. The CDR3 is 15 amino acids. Written as DNA, the CDR3 is TGTGCCAGCGGTGACGACGGATCTAGCACAGATACGCAGTATTTT. Protein: CASGDDGSSTDTQYF.

The chain combines TRBV5-4 with TRBJ2-2; a possible D gene is TRBD2 (6 bases). The CDR3 has 14 amino acids. Germline-derived CDR1 and CDR2 are SGHNT and YYREEE (reference sequence). The ends were cut back, 4 bases at V and 1 base at J, with 8 bases in the middle. The CDR3 protein is CASSRSGNTGELFF. The CDR3 DNA reads TGTGCCAGCAGCCGTAGCGGGAACACCGGGGAGCTGTTTTTT.

V gene TRBV27 combines with J gene TRBJ2-6; D gene ambiguous. The CDR3 consists of 13 residues. Trimming left V 6 bases short and J 4 bases short, with 7 bases between. Germline V gives CDR1 MNHEY, CDR2 SMNVEV (reference sequence). CDR3 loop: CASSPIGANVLTF. CDR3 in DNA: TGTGCCAGCAGCCCAATAGGGGCCAACGTCCTGACTTTC.

This clonotype was detected many times. The chain carries TRBV29-1 and TRBJ2-1, with 9 bases that match TRBD2. Trimming cost V 8 bases and J 4 bases; bases outside gene matches: 6. Germline loops: CDR1 SQVTM, CDR2 ANQGSEA. CDR3 length: 13 amino acids. The CDR3 loop is CSKAGGIYNEQFF. The CDR3, as DNA: TGCAGCAAAGCGGGGGGAATATACAATGAGCAGTTCTTC.

This clonotype was observed at least ten times. The rearrangement joins TRBV20-1 to TRBJ1-2; 9 bases align to TRBD1. From germline, CDR1 is DFQATT and CDR2 SNEGSKA (reference sequence). The CDR3 is 13 residues long. With 7 bases clipped from V and 3 bases from J, the junction kept 6 bases outside the gene matches. In nucleotides, the CDR3 is TGCAGTGTCCGGACAGGGGTCTACTATGGCTACACCTTC. Its translation is CSVRTGVYYGYTF.

The chain joins TRBV3-1 to TRBJ2-5, with 7 bases aligning to TRBD2. J was trimmed by 5 bases and V by 0 bases; bases with no gene match: 9. CDR1 is LGHDT and CDR2 is YNNKEL in the germline V gene (reference sequence). CDR3 length: 16 residues. The CDR3 region is CASSQDRTSLRETQYF. The CDR3 DNA reads TGTGCCAGCAGCCAAGATCGGACTAGTCTTAGGGAGACCCAGTACTTC.

This clonotype was observed a few times. The CDR3 sequence is CASRTRSGGTYEQYF. CDR3 coding DNA: TGTGCCAGCAGGACCCGATCGGGAGGCACCTACGAGCAGTACTTC. The rearrangement joins TRBV27 to TRBJ2-7; 7 bases are shared with TRBD2. V was clipped by 6 bases and J by 2 bases; unmatched bases: 10. CDR1 is MNHEY, CDR2 SMNVEV, per germline (reference sequence). The CDR3 is made up of 15 amino acids.

At least ten counts were recorded for this clonotype. V and J are TRBV24-1 and TRBJ2-5, with 8 bases fitting TRBD1. The CDR3 contains 16 residues. Per the germline V gene, CDR1 is KGHDR and CDR2 is SFDVKD. The junction had 5 bases not matched to a gene; V was cut back by 1 base and J by 2 bases. The CDR3 sequence is CATSDFNRGSQETQYF. DNA of the CDR3: TGTGCCACCAGTGATTTTAACAGGGGGAGTCAAGAGACCCAGTACTTC.

V and J are TRBV12-3 or TRBV12-4 and TRBJ2-3; TRBD2 is a possible D gene (6 bases). The CDR3 is made up of 13 amino acids. V was shortened by 8 bases and J by 5 bases, with 14 bases between the two germline ends. As DNA, the CDR3 is TGTGCCAGCGCTGGGCTGGGGGGAGATACGCAGTATTTT. Translated: CASAGLGGDTQYF.

This clonotype has a handful of counts. This chain connects TRBV20-1 to TRBJ1-2; D may be TRBD1 (6 bases). CDR1 DFQATT and CDR2 SNEGSKA come from the germline V gene (reference sequence). Trimming left V 1 base short and J 5 bases short, with 29 bases between. There are 19 residues in the CDR3. CDR3 protein: CSARASISGPDTGIYGYTF. The CDR3 DNA reads TGCAGTGCTAGAGCATCTATCTCCGGTCCGGATACAGGGATTTATGGCTACACCTTC.

The chain is built from TRBV6-5 and TRBJ2-1; 10 bases map to TRBD2. J lost 7 bases, V lost 4 bases, and 7 bases had no gene match. The germline CDR1 and CDR2 sequences are MNHEY and SVGAGI. The CDR3 covers 15 residues. The CDR3 is CASSSGSSGGNEQFF. CDR3 sequence (DNA): TGTGCCAGCAGTTCCGGGTCTAGCGGGGGTAATGAGCAGTTCTTC.

CDR3 DNA: TGTGCCAGCAGCGCACTAGCGGGGGGGAGCACAGATACGCAGTATTTT. Protein sequence: CASSALAGGSTDTQYF. The V call is TRBV2, the J call TRBJ2-3, with 13 positions matching TRBD2. Germline values: CDR1 SNHLY, CDR2 FYNNEI. The length of the CDR3 is 16 residues. The ends lost 6 bases at V and 0 bases at J; junction bases unmatched: 3. The complete variable domain, with remaining parts taken from reference TRBV2 and TRBJ2-3, reads EPEVTQTPSHQVTQMGQEVILRCVPISNHLYFYWYRQILGQKVEFLVSFYNNEISEKSEIFDDQFSVERPDGSNFTLKIRSTKLEDSAMYFCASSALAGGSTDTQYFGPGTRLTVL.

The gene calls are TRBV7-2 and TRBJ2-1; 8 bases align to TRBD2. The CDR3 extends over 15 amino acids. CDR1 and CDR2 from the germline V gene are SGHTA and FQGNSA. V trimming: 5 bases; J trimming: 4 bases; junction bases outside the gene matches: 7. This chain's CDR3 is CASSPLGGVYNEQFF. CDR3 in DNA: TGTGCCAGCAGCCCGCTCGGGGGGGTATACAATGAGCAGTTCTTC. Using reference TRBV7-2 and TRBJ2-1 for the parts outside the CDR3, the full variable domain is GAGVSQSPSNKVTEKGKDVELRCDPISGHTALYWYRQSLGQGLEFLIYFQGNSAPDKSGLPSDRFSAERTGGSVSTLTIQRTQQEDSAVYLCASSPLGGVYNEQFFGPGTRLTVL.

The V and J genes are TRBV7-9 and TRBJ2-1; D gene unclear. CDR1 and CDR2 from the germline V gene are SEHNR and FQNEAQ (reference sequence). V lost 5 bases and J 7 bases, leaving 6 bases between the germline ends. There are 11 residues in the CDR3. The DNA for the CDR3 is TGTGCCAGCAGCGCGCCGAATGAGCAGTTCTTC. Protein: CASSAPNEQFF.

This clonotype has just a few counts. The chain uses TRBV4-1 and TRBJ1-2; maybe TRBD1 (6 bases). The CDR3 contains 16 residues. Germline CDR1 and CDR2: MGHRA and YSYEKL. The V gene lost 3 bases and the J gene lost 4 bases, with 18 bases spanning the gap. The CDR3 region is CASSQNGTPDLYGYTF. CDR3 nucleotide sequence: TGCGCCAGCAGCCAGAACGGGACACCCGACCTCTATGGCTACACCTTC.